There are a few counts of the clone carrying this T cell receptor (beta chain). Its target is not known. V dropped 7 bases and J dropped 5 bases, with 14 bases sitting between them. The germline CDR1 and CDR2 sequences are MNHEY and SVGAGI. This CDR3 is built from 13 residues. This sample is drawn from a study of shared clonotypes between healthy human individuals. Genomic DNA per cell subset filled all wells of several immunoSEQ plates. Clones were read by immunoSEQ multiplex PCR, and TCRdb kept only the in-frame ones, dropping some. Of millions of clones listed, 90% to 95% are singletons. Naive CD45RA+ and memory CD45RA-negative subsets were split from CD4+ cells. The study's findings and limits: Clonotype sharing among donors was expected to depend on sequencing depth. Naive subsets tended to show greater estimated richness than memory subsets.

This chain connects TRBV6-5 to TRBJ1-1, with D possibly being TRBD1 (6 bases). The sequencing input was naive CD4+ T cells from PBMCs. As for subset: CD45RA+ positively selected. The receptor comes from a man aged 18 to 29 in good health. Some clones in this sample may be carry-over from other donors' samples. The CDR3 region has the DNA TGTGCCAGCATCCACAGGGCTGGTACTGAAGCTTTCTTT. It yields the protein CASIHRAGTEAFF.